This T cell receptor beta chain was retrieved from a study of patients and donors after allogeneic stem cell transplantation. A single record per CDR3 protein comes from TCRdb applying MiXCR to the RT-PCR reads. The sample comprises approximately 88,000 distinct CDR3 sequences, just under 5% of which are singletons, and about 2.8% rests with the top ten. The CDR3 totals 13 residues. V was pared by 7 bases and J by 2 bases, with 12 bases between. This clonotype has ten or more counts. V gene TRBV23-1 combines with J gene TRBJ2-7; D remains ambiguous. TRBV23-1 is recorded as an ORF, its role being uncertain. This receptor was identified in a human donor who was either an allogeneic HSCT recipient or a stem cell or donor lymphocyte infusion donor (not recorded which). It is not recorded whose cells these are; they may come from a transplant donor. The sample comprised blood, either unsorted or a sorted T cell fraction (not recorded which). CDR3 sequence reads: CASNLRAPYEQYF. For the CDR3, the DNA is TGCGCCAGCAACCTTCGGGCACCCTACGAGCAGTACTTC.